This T cell receptor beta chain was captured by sequencing in a study of blood T cell repertoires in COVID-19. Study-level background: The samples span acute and convalescent COVID-19 from the United States, Italy and Spain. The analysed material was cDNA or gDNA that came from T cells, B-cell-depleted T cells, or PBMCs.

V was trimmed by 1 base and J by 0 bases, leaving 9 bases between them. Germline V lookup: CDR1 SGHTA, CDR2 FQGNSA. The CDR3 runs to 15 residues. Per the original data handling: Amplification from reference gene primers served as the basis for estimated nucleated cell counts. The repertoire was sequenced with immunoSEQ multiplex PCR; TCRdb's copy has only in-frame clones and lacks some. Clone size and the V and J calls come from that table; the DNA yielded D and trimming. The table records around 41,000 clones, 91% of them present only once. The rearrangement links TRBV7-2 to TRBJ1-1, with D possibly TRBD1 on 5 matching bases. Sequenced sample: peripheral blood. The receptor comes from a woman in her 30s in a cohort sampled during active COVID-19. CDR3 loop: CASSLVPGMNTEAFF. The DNA of the CDR3 is TGTGCCAGCAGCTTAGTTCCAGGGATGAACACTGAAGCTTTCTTT.